Listed here are 25 T cell receptor beta chains from one sample, sequenced in a study of tumor and adjacent non-tumor tissue in lung cancer. Three rounds of nested PCR, following a modified ARM-PCR protocol, produced the TCRbeta library. TCRdb passed the multiplex PCR reads through MiXCR, listing each CDR3 protein once. The sample carries 80,000 to 130,000 distinct CDR3 sequences, 55% to 65% recorded once. This sample's RNA came from whole unsorted tissue. Distant lung tissue was collected more than 3 cm away from the tumor edge. Sequencing was carried out using distant non-tumor lung tissue. These receptors came from a man under 40 with non-small cell lung cancer.

This clonotype occurred many times. The rearrangement joins TRBV29-1 to TRBJ2-3; D perhaps matches TRBD1 (6 bases). Per the germline V gene, CDR1 is SQVTM and CDR2 is ANQGSEA. The ends were cut back, 7 bases at V and 2 bases at J, with 19 bases in the middle. This CDR3 spans 15 amino acids. The CDR3 bases are TGCAGCGCTTCGGGACACGGGCTCCTCACAGATACGCAGTATTTT. Encoded protein: CSASGHGLLTDTQYF.

About this clonotype: This may be a read error: a much more frequent sequence differs by one nucleotide. The gene calls are TRBV20-1 and TRBJ1-2, with 8 nucleotides matching TRBD1. This CDR3 has 17 amino acids. CDR1 DFQATT and CDR2 SNEGSKA come from the germline V gene (reference sequence). CDR3 coding DNA: TGCACTGCCAAAGAGACGGACAGGGTTGTGGGGGTCTATGGCTACACCTTC. Its protein is CTAKETDRVVGVYGYTF.

This clonotype has only a few counts. V usage is TRBV11-3 and J usage is TRBJ2-7; D is unresolved. The CDR3 consists of 13 residues. Germline V lookup: CDR1 SGHNT, CDR2 YENEEA. Trimming took off 0 bases at V and 2 bases at J, with 5 bases between the two ends. CDR3 bases: TGTGCCAGCAGCTTAGACCCAACCTACGAGCAGTACTTC. This sequence encodes CASSLDPTYEQYF.

This clonotype was recorded only once. One end of the junction varies from germline; a read error may be responsible. The chain has TRBV11-2 and TRBJ2-5; 7 nucleotides match TRBD1. CDR3 size: 15 residues. Germline CDR1 reads SGHAT; CDR2 reads FQNNGV. As DNA, the CDR3 is TGTGTCAGCAGCTTAGGAAGGATGGGGACAGAGACCAAGTACTTC. It codes for CVSSLGRMGTETKYF.

About this clonotype itself: This may stem from a read error, because a much larger clone lies one nucleotide away. This chain links TRBV5-6 with TRBJ2-7; D gene uncertain. V lost 7 bases to trimming and J lost 0 bases, with 11 bases between them. The germline V gene encodes CDR1 SGHDT and CDR2 YYEEEE. The CDR3 totals 13 residues. Here the CDR3 reads CASLSLSSYEQYF. CDR3 nucleotide sequence: TGTGCCAGCCTCTCCCTCTCCTCCTACGAGCAGTACTTC.

About this clonotype itself: Germline and junction disagree at one end, which may indicate a read error. J is TRBJ2-5 and V is TRBV11-1; TRBD2 matches at 7 bases. The CDR3 runs 16 residues. Per germline, CDR1 SGHAT and CDR2 FQDESV (reference sequence). The CDR3 spells CASRLDVYSGGETQYF. In DNA form, the CDR3 reads TGTGCTAGCAGATTAGATGTCTACTCGGGGGGAGAGACCCAGTACTTC. Supplemented by reference TRBV11-1 and TRBJ2-5, the full variable domain reads EAEVAQSPRYKITEKSQAVAFWCDPISGHATLYWYRQILGQGPELLVQFQDESVVDDSQLPKDRFSAERLKGVDSTLKIQPAELGDSAMYLCASRLDVYSGGETQYFGPGTRLLVL.

As to this clonotype: Possible read error: a much larger clone is one base away. V usage is TRBV5-6 and J usage is TRBJ2-5, with a tentative D call TRBD1 (6 bases). Germline CDR1 is SGHDT and CDR2 is YYEEEE. This CDR3 spans 14 amino acids. DNA for the CDR3: TGTGCCAGCAGCGCACAGGGTCGGGAAGAGACCCAGCACTTC. It translates to CASSAQGREETQHF.

The chain is built from TRBV29-1 and TRBJ2-2; D is perhaps TRBD2 (5 bases). CDR3 length: 15 residues. Trimming took off 2 bases at V and 17 bases at J, with 27 bases between the two ends. The germline CDR1 and CDR2 sequences are SQVTM and ANQGSEA. This CDR3 reads CSVETRGRKTGELFF. DNA of the CDR3: TGCAGCGTTGAAACTAGAGGGAGAAAAACCGGGGAACTATTTTTT.

The chain employs TRBV11-2 and TRBJ1-1; D is uncertain. From germline, CDR1 is SGHAT and CDR2 FQNNGV. V was shortened by 2 bases and J by 5 bases, with 18 bases between the two germline ends. The CDR3 totals 16 residues. CDR3 loop: CASSLFGRIDATEAFF. CDR3 DNA sequence: TGTGCCAGCAGCTTATTTGGCCGGATCGACGCGACTGAAGCTTTCTTT.

Points on this clonotype: Its ends do not fully match the called genes, so a read error is possible. The CDR3 loop is CASSSRTGGLYDYTF. For the CDR3, the DNA is TGTGCCAGCAGCTCCCGGACAGGGGGCCTCTATGACTACACATTC. V gene TRBV11-2 combines with J gene TRBJ1-2, with 11 bases fitting TRBD1. Germline V gene data show CDR1 as SGHAT and CDR2 as FQNNGV. CDR3 size: 15 residues. The variable domain in full, with the rest retrieved from reference TRBV11-2 and TRBJ1-2, is EAGVAQSPRYKIIEKRQSVAFWCNPISGHATLYWYQQILGQGPKLLIQFQNNGVVDDSQLPKDRFSAERLKGVDSTLKIQPAKLEDSAVYLCASSSRTGGLYDYTFGSGTRLTVV.

Worth noting for this clonotype: Sequence at one end of the junction differs from germline and may be a read error. The chain couples TRBV29-1 to TRBJ2-6; the D gene is possibly TRBD1 (6 bases). The CDR3 consists of 16 residues. Germline values: CDR1 SQVTM, CDR2 ANQGSEA. CDR3 sequence: CSVTTGNPSRANVLTF. The CDR3 bases are TGCAGCGTGACTACAGGGAACCCCTCTAGGGCCAACGTCCTGACTTTC.

The table lists this clonotype with a count of one. One end of the junction does not line up with germline, which may come from a read error. This sequence joins TRBV4-1 and TRBJ1-5; D remains ambiguous. The CDR3 extends over 15 amino acids. From germline, CDR1 is MGHRA and CDR2 YSYEKL. CDR3 residues: CTSRQSPLGNQHQHF. CDR3 coding DNA: TGCACCAGCAGACAAAGTCCCCTGGGCAATCAGCACCAGCACTTT.

This rearrangement joins TRBV29-1 to TRBJ2-5; no clear D. The CDR3 spans 13 residues. The germline CDR1 and CDR2 sequences are SQVTM and ANQGSEA. CDR3 sequence (DNA): TGCAGTGATGTCAAACACCCTCAAGAGACCCAGTACTTC. Its protein is CSDVKHPQETQYF.

This clonotype was counted many times. The V call is TRBV7-9, the J call TRBJ2-3, with D tentatively TRBD2 (7 bases). From germline, CDR1 is SEHNR and CDR2 FQNEAQ (reference sequence). The CDR3 totals 16 residues. The V end lost 0 bases, the J end lost 5 bases, and 15 bases lay between the germline ends. Written as DNA, the CDR3 is TGTGCCAGCAGCTTAGCGGGGGGGGCGACCCTAGATACGCAGTATTTT. Amino acid sequence: CASSLAGGATLDTQYF.

With respect to this clonotype: The junction differs from germline at one of its ends, possibly a read error. The chain employs TRBV12-3 or TRBV12-4 and TRBJ1-1; tentative D call: TRBD1 (5 bases). This CDR3 is 14 amino acids long. CDR3 bases: TGCGCCAGCAGTACACACGTGGGTGGGGGTGAAGCTTTCTTT. It specifies CASSTHVGGGEAFF.

The V gene is TRBV19, the J gene TRBJ1-1; D gene unclear. This CDR3 spans 13 amino acids. V lost 2 bases and J lost 1, with 5 bases in between. CDR1 and CDR2 (germline): LNHDA, SQIVND (reference sequence). Here the CDR3 reads CASSIIGNTEAFF. CDR3 nucleotides: TGTGCCAGTAGTATAATCGGGAACACTGAAGCTTTCTTT.

Comments on this clonotype: A clone one base away is much larger, so this may be a read error. The chain joins TRBV4-1 to TRBJ2-7; D is ambiguous. The V end lost 0 bases, the J end lost 6 bases, and 9 bases lay between the germline ends. Germline V CDR1 and CDR2: MGHRA, YSYEKL. The CDR3 has 13 amino acids. CDR3 residues: CASSQDSGREQYF. The CDR3, as DNA: TGCGCCAGCAGCCAAGACAGTGGGCGCGAGCAGTACTTC.

In regard to this clonotype: Since no conserved phenylalanine or tryptophan closes the CDR3, a read error is the likely cause. This rearrangement joins TRBV20-1 to TRBJ2-1; 7 bases map to TRBD1. J was trimmed by 10 bases and V by 4 bases; bases with no gene match: 10. This CDR3 contains 13 residues. Per the germline V gene, CDR1 is DFQATT and CDR2 is SNEGSKA (reference sequence). The CDR3 spells CSAISTGPYEQFL. DNA for the CDR3: TGCAGTGCTATCTCGACAGGGCCATACGAGCAGTTCCTC.

This chain links TRBV11-2 with TRBJ1-5; the D is unclear. V gave up 0 bases and J gave up 16 bases, with 16 bases separating them. The V gene's germline CDR1 is SGHAT and CDR2 FQNNGV. The CDR3 consists of 13 residues. The CDR3 DNA follows: TGTGCCAGCAGCTTAGATCTGGGGAGGGCTCCACATTTT. This translates into CASSLDLGRAPHF.

This CDR3 reads CSANRPYGRARYF. The CDR3 coding sequence is TGCAGCGCCAACAGGCCGTACGGAAGGGCCCGGTACTTC. The chain is built from TRBV29-1 and TRBJ2-5; TRBD1 is a possible D gene (5 bases). There are 13 residues in the CDR3. CDR1 SQVTM and CDR2 ANQGSEA come from the germline V gene. Trimming pared 7 bases from V and 13 bases from J, leaving 25 bases between.

Turning to this clonotype: The junction does not match germline at one end; this may be a read error. The chain combines TRBV28 with TRBJ2-7; 7 bases fit TRBD1. Per germline, CDR1 MDHEN and CDR2 SYDVKM. The CDR3 runs 14 residues. CDR3 in amino acids: CACSKRTGSYEQYF. In DNA form, the CDR3 reads TGTGCCTGCAGCAAGAGGACAGGTTCCTACGAGCAGTACTTC.

Concerning this clonotype itself: A read error may account for a junction end that differs from germline. The V and J genes are TRBV11-2 and TRBJ2-7; D might be TRBD2 (6 bases). This CDR3 has 14 residues. Germline V gene data show CDR1 as SGHAT and CDR2 as FQNNGV. CDR3 in amino acids: CAGSRVGGIGEQYF. The CDR3 region has the DNA TGTGCCGGCAGCCGAGTGGGGGGAATAGGCGAGCAGTACTTC.

As concerns this clonotype: The germline gene is not matched at one end of the junction; a read error may be the cause. This chain joins TRBV13 and TRBJ2-5, with TRBD2 identical over 14 bases. CDR1 and CDR2 from the germline V gene are PRHDT and FYEKMQ (reference sequence). This CDR3 spans 21 amino acids. The CDR3 protein is CASSSTRTSGRTHQERETHYF. The CDR3 DNA sequence: TGTGCCAGCAGCTCCACCCGGACTAGCGGGAGGACTCACCAAGAAAGAGAGACCCATTACTTC.

In its sample, this clonotype was seen a few times. The germline gene is not matched at one end of the junction; a read error may be the cause. The CDR3 loop is CASRSPDINYDYTF. DNA of the CDR3: TGTGCCAGCAGATCCCCGGACATAAACTATGACTACACCTTC. The chain links TRBV5-4 to TRBJ1-2, with D maybe TRBD1 (5 bases). The CDR3 is made up of 14 amino acids. Germline CDR1 reads SGHNT; CDR2 reads YYREEE (reference sequence).

The chain joins TRBV28 to TRBJ2-3; TRBD2 might be the D (5 bases). Germline V gives CDR1 MDHEN, CDR2 SYDVKM. V was pared by 8 bases and J by 4 bases, with 16 bases between. The CDR3 spans 14 residues. CDR3 nucleotide sequence: TGTGCCAGCGGCCGCTCCCCGGGGTCAGATACGCAGTATTTT. This sequence encodes CASGRSPGSDTQYF.